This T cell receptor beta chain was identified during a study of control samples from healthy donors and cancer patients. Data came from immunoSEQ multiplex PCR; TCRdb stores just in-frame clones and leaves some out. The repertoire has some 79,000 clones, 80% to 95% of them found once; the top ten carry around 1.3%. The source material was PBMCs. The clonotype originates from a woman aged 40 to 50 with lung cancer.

The CDR3 region is CASSVSGGPLHF. CDR3 sequence (DNA): TGTGCCAGCAGCGTTAGTGGGGGACCCCTCCACTTT. The chain couples TRBV9 to TRBJ1-6, with D perhaps matching TRBD1 (5 bases). The CDR3 is 12 amino acids. The V end was cut by 2 bases, the J end by 12 bases, with 9 bases between. Germline V gives CDR1 SGDLS, CDR2 YYNGEE. The full variable domain, with the rest looked up from reference TRBV9 and TRBJ1-6, is DSGVTQTPKHLITATGQRVTLRCSPRSGDLSVYWYQQSLDQGLQFLIQYYNGEERAKGNILERFSAQQFPDLHSELNLSSLELGDSALYFCASSVSGGPLHFGNGTRLTVT.